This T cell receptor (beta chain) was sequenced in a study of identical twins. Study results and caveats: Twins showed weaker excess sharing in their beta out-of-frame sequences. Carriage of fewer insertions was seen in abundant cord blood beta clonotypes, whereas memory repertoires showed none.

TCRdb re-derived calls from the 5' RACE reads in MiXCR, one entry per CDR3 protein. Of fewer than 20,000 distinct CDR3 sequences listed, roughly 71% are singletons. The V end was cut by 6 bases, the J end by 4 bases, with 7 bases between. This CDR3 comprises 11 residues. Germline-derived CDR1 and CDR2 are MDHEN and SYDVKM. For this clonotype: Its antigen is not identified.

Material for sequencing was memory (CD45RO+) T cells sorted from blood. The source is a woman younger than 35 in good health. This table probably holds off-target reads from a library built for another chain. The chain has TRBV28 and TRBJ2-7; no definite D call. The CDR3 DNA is TGTGCCAGCAGGACCCTATACGAGCAGTACTTC. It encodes CASRTLYEQYF.